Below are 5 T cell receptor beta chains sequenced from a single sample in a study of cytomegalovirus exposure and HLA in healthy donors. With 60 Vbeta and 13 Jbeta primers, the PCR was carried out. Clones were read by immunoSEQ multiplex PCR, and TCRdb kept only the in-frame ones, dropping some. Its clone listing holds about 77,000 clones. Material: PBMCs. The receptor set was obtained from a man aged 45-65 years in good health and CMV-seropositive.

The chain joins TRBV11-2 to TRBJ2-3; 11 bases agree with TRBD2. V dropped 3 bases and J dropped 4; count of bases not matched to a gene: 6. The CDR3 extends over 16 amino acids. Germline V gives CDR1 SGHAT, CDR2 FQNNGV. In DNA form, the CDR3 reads TGTGCCAGCAGCTTTCCTAGCGGGAGGAACCCAGATACGCAGTATTTT. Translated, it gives CASSFPSGRNPDTQYF.

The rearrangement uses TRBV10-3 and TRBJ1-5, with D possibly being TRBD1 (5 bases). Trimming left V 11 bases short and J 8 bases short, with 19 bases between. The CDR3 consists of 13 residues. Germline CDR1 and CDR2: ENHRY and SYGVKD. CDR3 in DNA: TGTGCCTCCGGGGGGGGGTTCGCAGAGCCCCAGCATTTT. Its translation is CASGGGFAEPQHF.

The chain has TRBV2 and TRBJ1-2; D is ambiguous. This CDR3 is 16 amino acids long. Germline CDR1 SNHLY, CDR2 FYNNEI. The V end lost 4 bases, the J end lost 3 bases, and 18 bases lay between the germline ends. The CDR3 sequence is CASSGTHGDFYYGYTF. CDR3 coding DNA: TGTGCCAGCAGTGGGACTCACGGCGACTTCTACTATGGCTACACCTTC.

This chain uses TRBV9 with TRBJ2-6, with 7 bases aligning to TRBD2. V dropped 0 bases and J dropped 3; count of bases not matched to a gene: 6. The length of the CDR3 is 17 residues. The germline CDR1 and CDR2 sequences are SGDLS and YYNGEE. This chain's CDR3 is CASSVAEREVGANVLTF. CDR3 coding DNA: TGTGCCAGCAGCGTAGCAGAGCGGGAAGTTGGGGCCAACGTCCTGACTTTC.

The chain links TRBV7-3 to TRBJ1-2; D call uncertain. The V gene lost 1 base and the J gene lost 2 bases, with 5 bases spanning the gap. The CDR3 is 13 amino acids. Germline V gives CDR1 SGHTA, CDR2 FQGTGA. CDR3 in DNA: TGTGCCAGCAGCTTAAACAGAAACTATGGCTACACCTTC. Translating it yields CASSLNRNYGYTF.